This T cell receptor (beta chain) was identified in a study of shared clonotypes between healthy human individuals. The study, taken as a whole, reports: Donor scarcity curtailed the genetic and exposure-history diversity represented herein. Sharing across a few donors was seen in 4.5% to 5.5% of naive CD4 clonotypes.

A remark on this clone: The target antigen is unknown.

CDR1 ENHRY and CDR2 SYGVKD come from the germline V gene. Trimming took off 6 bases at V and 5 bases at J, with 10 bases between the two ends. CDR3 length: 13 amino acids. Here immunoSEQ multiplex PCR was the method, and the copy in TCRdb shows in-frame clones only, minus some. The table has 2 million to 3 million clones, over 85% seen once. The specimen was naive CD4+ T cells from PBMCs. Specified subset: CD45RA+ positively selected. The TCR originated in a man aged 18-30 years in good health. Some clones in this sample may be carry-over from other donors' samples. The chain uses TRBV10-3 and TRBJ2-2; no reliable D call. The CDR3 region is CAISAGWTGELFF. DNA of the CDR3: TGTGCCATCAGCGCAGGATGGACCGGGGAGCTGTTTTTT.